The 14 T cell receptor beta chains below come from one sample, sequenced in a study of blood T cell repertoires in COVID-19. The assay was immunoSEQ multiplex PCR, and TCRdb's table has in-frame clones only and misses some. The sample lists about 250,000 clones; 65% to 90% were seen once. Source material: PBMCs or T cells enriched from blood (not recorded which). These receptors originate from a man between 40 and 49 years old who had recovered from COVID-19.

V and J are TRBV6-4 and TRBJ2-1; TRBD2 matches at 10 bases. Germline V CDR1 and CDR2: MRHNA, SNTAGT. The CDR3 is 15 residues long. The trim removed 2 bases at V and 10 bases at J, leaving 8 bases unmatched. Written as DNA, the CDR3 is TGTGCCAGCAGTGACACGGCTAGCGGGAGCCGCGAGCAGTTCTTC. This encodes CASSDTASGSREQFF.

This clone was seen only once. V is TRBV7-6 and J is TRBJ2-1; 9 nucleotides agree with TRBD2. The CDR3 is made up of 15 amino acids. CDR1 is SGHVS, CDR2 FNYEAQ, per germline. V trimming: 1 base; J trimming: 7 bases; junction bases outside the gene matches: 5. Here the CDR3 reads CASSLGGRALNEQFF. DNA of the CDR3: TGTGCCAGCAGCTTAGGCGGGAGGGCCCTTAATGAGCAGTTCTTC.

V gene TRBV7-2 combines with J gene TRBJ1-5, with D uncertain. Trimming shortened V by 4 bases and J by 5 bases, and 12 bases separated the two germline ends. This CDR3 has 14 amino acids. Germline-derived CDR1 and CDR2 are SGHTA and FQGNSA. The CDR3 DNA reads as TGTGCCAGCAGCTCAGATTGGGCTGATCAGCCCCAGCATTTT. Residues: CASSSDWADQPQHF.

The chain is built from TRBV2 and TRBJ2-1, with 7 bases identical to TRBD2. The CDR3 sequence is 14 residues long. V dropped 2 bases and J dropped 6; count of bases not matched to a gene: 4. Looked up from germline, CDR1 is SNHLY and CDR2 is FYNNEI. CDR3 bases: TGTGCCAGCAGTGAACTGCTAGCGGTCAATGAGCAGTTCTTC. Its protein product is CASSELLAVNEQFF.

Here the CDR3 DNA reads TGCGCCAGCAGCCAAGATCAAGGGGGAAGTGAAAAACTGTTTTTT. This sequence encodes CASSQDQGGSEKLFF. The V call is TRBV4-1, the J call TRBJ1-4; D perhaps matches TRBD1 (6 bases). In germline, CDR1 is MGHRA, CDR2 YSYEKL. The CDR3 contains 15 residues. With 0 bases removed from V and 7 bases from J, the gap between germline ends came to 12 bases.

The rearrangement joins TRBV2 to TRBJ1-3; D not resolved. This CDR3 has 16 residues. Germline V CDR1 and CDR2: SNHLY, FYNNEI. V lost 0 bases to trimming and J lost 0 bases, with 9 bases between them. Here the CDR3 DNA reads TGTGCCAGCAGTGAAGCGCACATAAGCTCTGGAAACACCATATATTTT. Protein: CASSEAHISSGNTIYF. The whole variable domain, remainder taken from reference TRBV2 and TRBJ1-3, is EPEVTQTPSHQVTQMGQEVILRCVPISNHLYFYWYRQILGQKVEFLVSFYNNEISEKSEIFDDQFSVERPDGSNFTLKIRSTKLEDSAMYFCASSEAHISSGNTIYFGEGSWLTVV.

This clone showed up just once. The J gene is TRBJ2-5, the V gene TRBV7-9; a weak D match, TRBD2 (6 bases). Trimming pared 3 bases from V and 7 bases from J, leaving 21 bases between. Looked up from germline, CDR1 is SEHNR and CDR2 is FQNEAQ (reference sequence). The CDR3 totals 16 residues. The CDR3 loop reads CASSFWLGTETATQYF. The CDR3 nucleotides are TGTGCCAGCAGCTTTTGGTTGGGGACTGAGACGGCGACCCAGTACTTC. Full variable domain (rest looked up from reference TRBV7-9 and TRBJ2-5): DTGVSQNPRHKITKRGQNVTFRCDPISEHNRLYWYRQTLGQGPEFLTYFQNEAQLEKSRLLSDRFSAERPKGSFSTLEIQRTEQGDSAMYLCASSFWLGTETATQYFGPGTRLLVL.

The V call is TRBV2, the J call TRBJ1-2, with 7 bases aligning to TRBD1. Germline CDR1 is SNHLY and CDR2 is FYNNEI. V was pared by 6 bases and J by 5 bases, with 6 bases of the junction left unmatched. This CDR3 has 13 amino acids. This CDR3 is CASRSGGGYGYTF. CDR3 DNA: TGTGCCAGCAGATCAGGGGGTGGATATGGCTACACCTTC.

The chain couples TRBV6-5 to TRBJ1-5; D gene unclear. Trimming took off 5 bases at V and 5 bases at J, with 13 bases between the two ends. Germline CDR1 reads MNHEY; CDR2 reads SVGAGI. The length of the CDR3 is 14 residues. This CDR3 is CASSPGNMDQPQHF. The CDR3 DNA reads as TGTGCCAGCAGTCCAGGAAATATGGATCAGCCCCAGCATTTT.

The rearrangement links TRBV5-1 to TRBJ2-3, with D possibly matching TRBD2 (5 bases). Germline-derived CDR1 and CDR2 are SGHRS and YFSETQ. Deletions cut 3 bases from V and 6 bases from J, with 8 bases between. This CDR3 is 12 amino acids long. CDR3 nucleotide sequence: TGCGCCAGCAGCTCGGAGGACGATACGCAGTATTTT. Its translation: CASSSEDDTQYF.

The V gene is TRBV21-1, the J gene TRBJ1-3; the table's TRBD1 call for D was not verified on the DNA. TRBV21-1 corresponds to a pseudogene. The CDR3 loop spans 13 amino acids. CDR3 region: CASSETVRNTIYF. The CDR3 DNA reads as TGTGCCAGCAGCGAGACAGTTCGAAACACCATATATTTT.

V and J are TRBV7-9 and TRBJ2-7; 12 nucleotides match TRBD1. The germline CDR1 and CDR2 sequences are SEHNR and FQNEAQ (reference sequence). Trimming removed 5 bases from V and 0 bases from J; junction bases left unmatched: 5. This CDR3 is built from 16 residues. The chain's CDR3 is CASSPGTGGHSYEQYF. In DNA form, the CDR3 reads TGTGCCAGCAGCCCCGGGACAGGGGGCCACTCCTACGAGCAGTACTTC.

For the CDR3, the DNA is TGCGCCAGCAGCTTGTGGGGGCCGAACACTGAAGCTTTCTTT. Its protein is CASSLWGPNTEAFF. This sequence joins TRBV5-1 and TRBJ1-1, with D tentatively TRBD1 (6 bases). Germline-derived CDR1 and CDR2 are SGHRS and YFSETQ. Trimming took 1 base from V and 1 from J, leaving 8 bases between them. This CDR3 contains 14 residues. Looking up the rest from reference TRBV5-1 and TRBJ1-1 gives the full variable domain: KAGVTQTPRYLIKTRGQQVTLSCSPISGHRSVSWYQQTPGQGLQFLFEYFSETQRNKGNFPGRFSGRQFSNSRSEMNVSTLELGDSALYLCASSLWGPNTEAFFGQGTRLTVV.

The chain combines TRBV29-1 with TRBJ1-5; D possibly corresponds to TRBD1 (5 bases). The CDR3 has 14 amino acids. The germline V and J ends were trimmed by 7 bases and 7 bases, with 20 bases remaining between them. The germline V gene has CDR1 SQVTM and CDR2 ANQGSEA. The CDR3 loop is CSAAGPGSGQPQHF. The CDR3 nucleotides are TGCAGCGCAGCTGGCCCGGGTTCAGGGCAGCCCCAGCATTTT. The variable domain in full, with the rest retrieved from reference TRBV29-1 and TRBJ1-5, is SAVISQKPSRDICQRGTSLTIQCQVDSQVTMMFWYRQQPGQSLTLIATANQGSEATYESGFVIDKFPISRPNLTFSTLTVSNMSPEDSSIYLCSAAGPGSGQPQHFGDGTRLSIL.